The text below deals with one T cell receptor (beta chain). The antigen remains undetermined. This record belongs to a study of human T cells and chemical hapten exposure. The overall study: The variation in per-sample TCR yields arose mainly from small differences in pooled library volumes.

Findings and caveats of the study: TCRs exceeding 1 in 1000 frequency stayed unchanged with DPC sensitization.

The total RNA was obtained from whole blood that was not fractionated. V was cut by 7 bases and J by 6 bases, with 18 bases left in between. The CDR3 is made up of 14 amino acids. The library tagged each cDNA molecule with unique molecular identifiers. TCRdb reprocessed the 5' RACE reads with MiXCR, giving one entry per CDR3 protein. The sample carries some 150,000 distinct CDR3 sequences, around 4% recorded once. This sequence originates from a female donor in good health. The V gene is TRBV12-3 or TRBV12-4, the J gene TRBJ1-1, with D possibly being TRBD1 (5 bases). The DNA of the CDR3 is TGTGCCAGCAATCAAGAGAGGGGTAACGCTGAAGCTTTCTTT. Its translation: CASNQERGNAEAFF.